These 14 T cell receptor beta chains were all obtained from the same sample, sequenced in a study of OX40 agonist ivuxolimab in advanced cancers. Method: immunoSEQ multiplex PCR; TCRdb's copy keeps in-frame clones and lacks some. The data contain tens of thousands of clones, around 83% of them singletons. The sample in question was CD4+ or CD8+ T cells sorted from blood, obtained in a trial of the OX40 agonist ivuxolimab. The receptors were gathered from an adult with an advanced solid tumor such as melanoma, head and neck, liver or kidney cancer.

In its sample, this clone was seen once. The chain recombines TRBV7-9 with TRBJ2-1; 8 nucleotides match TRBD1. The CDR3 is 17 residues long. Germline V gene lookup returns CDR1 SEHNR and CDR2 FQNEAQ (reference sequence). V trimming: 5 bases; J trimming: 4 bases; junction bases outside the gene matches: 13. The DNA of the CDR3 is TGTGCCAGCAGCCCACCTATGACAGGGGCCACTTACAATGAGCAGTTCTTC. Amino acids: CASSPPMTGATYNEQFF.

V and J are TRBV7-9 and TRBJ1-2, with D hard to call. CDR3 length: 13 amino acids. Germline CDR1 SEHNR, CDR2 FQNEAQ (reference sequence). V gave up 5 bases and J gave up 3 bases, with 10 bases separating them. CDR3 in DNA: TGTGCCAGCAGCCTGCAAACCTACTATGGCTACACCTTC. Translating gives CASSLQTYYGYTF.

The chain links TRBV19 to TRBJ2-7, with TRBD1 matching 10 bases. V lost 9 bases and J lost 5; bases outside the gene matches: 4. The CDR3 contains 12 residues. Germline-derived CDR1 and CDR2 are LNHDA and SQIVND (reference sequence). This CDR3 reads CASRDRGHEQYF. In DNA form, the CDR3 reads TGTGCCAGCCGGGACAGGGGTCACGAGCAGTACTTC.

This clone has at least ten counts. The chain has TRBV10-3 and TRBJ1-5; 7 nucleotides agree with TRBD1. Per germline, CDR1 ENHRY and CDR2 SYGVKD. The CDR3 length is 14 residues. Trimming took 10 bases from V and 4 from J; bases not matched to a gene: 10. The CDR3 is CASSPGQKNQPQHF. The CDR3 region has the DNA TGTGCCAGCAGCCCGGGACAGAAGAATCAGCCCCAGCATTTT.

V is TRBV14 and J is TRBJ1-1, with 10 bases aligning to TRBD1. V was clipped by 4 bases and J by 4 bases; unmatched bases: 0. The germline V gene has CDR1 SGHDN and CDR2 FVKESK. The CDR3 is 13 residues long. CDR3 region: CASSRTGGTEAFF. The DNA for the CDR3 is TGTGCCAGCAGCCGGACAGGGGGCACTGAAGCTTTCTTT.

As DNA, the CDR3 is TGTGCCATCAGTGAGCCCGGGGGTGGGCAAGAGACCCAGTACTTC. Protein sequence: CAISEPGGGQETQYF. The chain carries TRBV10-3 and TRBJ2-5; the D gene is possibly TRBD2 (6 bases). This CDR3 has 15 amino acids. Trimming left V 2 bases short and J 2 bases short, with 12 bases between. The germline V gene has CDR1 ENHRY and CDR2 SYGVKD.

The chain couples TRBV6-6 to TRBJ2-7; D possibly corresponds to TRBD1 (6 bases). The V gene lost 2 bases and the J gene lost 6 bases, with 17 bases spanning the gap. The CDR3 has 15 residues. Per the germline V gene, CDR1 is MNHNY and CDR2 is SVGAGI (reference sequence). Written as DNA, the CDR3 is TGTGCCAGCAGTTACACCACCAGGGGAGTTCTCGAGCAGTACTTC. Protein sequence: CASSYTTRGVLEQYF.

V usage is TRBV5-6 and J usage is TRBJ1-1, with 7 bases lining up with TRBD1. The trim removed 3 bases at V and 1 base at J, leaving 9 bases unmatched. Germline-derived CDR1 and CDR2 are SGHDT and YYEEEE. CDR3 length: 16 residues. CDR3 DNA sequence: TGTGCCAGCAGCTCATTGGGACAGAACCCGAACACTGAAGCTTTCTTT. This sequence encodes CASSSLGQNPNTEAFF. The variable domain in full, with the rest retrieved from reference TRBV5-6 and TRBJ1-1, is DAGVTQSPTHLIKTRGQQVTLRCSPKSGHDTVSWYQQALGQGPQFIFQYYEEEERQRGNFPDRFSGHQFPNYSSELNVNALLLGDSALYLCASSSLGQNPNTEAFFGQGTRLTVV.

This clone was counted once. This rearrangement joins TRBV6-4 to TRBJ2-6; 13 nucleotides align to TRBD2. The germline V gene has CDR1 MRHNA and CDR2 SNTAGT. The CDR3 has 21 amino acids. Germline trimming cut 2 bases from V and 0 bases from J; bases unmatched to any gene: 10. CDR3 in amino acids: CASSDIPPTSGRVSGANVLTF. For the CDR3, the DNA is TGTGCCAGCAGTGACATCCCCCCTACTAGCGGGAGGGTCTCTGGGGCCAACGTCCTGACTTTC.

J is TRBJ2-2 and V is TRBV5-6, with 10 nucleotides matching TRBD2. This CDR3 is built from 16 residues. Germline V gene data show CDR1 as SGHDT and CDR2 as YYEEEE. The ends lost 3 bases at V and 1 base at J; junction bases unmatched: 3. The CDR3 nucleotides are TGTGCCAGCAGCTCTGGACTAGCGGAGAACACCGGGGAGCTGTTTTTT. This encodes CASSSGLAENTGELFF. Full variable domain (remainder filled in from reference TRBV5-6 and TRBJ2-2): DAGVTQSPTHLIKTRGQQVTLRCSPKSGHDTVSWYQQALGQGPQFIFQYYEEEERQRGNFPDRFSGHQFPNYSSELNVNALLLGDSALYLCASSSGLAENTGELFFGEGSRLTVL.

This clone showed up just once. The chain couples TRBV25-1 to TRBJ2-1; the D gene is possibly TRBD2 (5 bases). The germline CDR1 and CDR2 sequences are MGHDK and SYGVNS. CDR3 length: 13 residues. V dropped 5 bases and J dropped 7 bases, with 12 bases sitting between them. The CDR3 nucleotides are TGTGCCAGCAGTTTCCCTAGCAGGAATGAGCAGTTCTTC. Translating it yields CASSFPSRNEQFF.

This clone was seen only a few times. The chain combines TRBV19 with TRBJ2-7, with D possibly called TRBD1 or TRBD2 (5 bases each). V lost 3 bases to trimming and J lost 3 bases, with 9 bases between them. The germline V gene has CDR1 LNHDA and CDR2 SQIVND (reference sequence). The CDR3 extends over 13 amino acids. The CDR3 spells CASSMPGSYEQYF. The CDR3 bases are TGTGCCAGTAGTATGCCAGGGAGCTACGAGCAGTACTTC.

In DNA, the CDR3 is TGTGCCAGCAGCGTAGGGCGGGAGGGCCACGAGCAGTACTTC. Protein product: CASSVGREGHEQYF. The chain is built from TRBV9 and TRBJ2-7, with TRBD2 identical over 9 bases. With V trimmed by 0 bases and J by 5 bases, 3 bases remained unmatched. Per germline, CDR1 SGDLS and CDR2 YYNGEE. The CDR3 sequence is 14 residues long.

J is TRBJ1-4 and V is TRBV5-1; perhaps TRBD1 as D (6 bases). Deletions cut 0 bases from V and 7 bases from J, with 13 bases between. There are 15 residues in the CDR3. Germline values: CDR1 SGHRS, CDR2 YFSETQ. In DNA, the CDR3 is TGCGCCAGCAGCTTGGTACAGGGAGAGGGTGAAAAACTGTTTTTT. Translation gives CASSLVQGEGEKLFF.